This T cell receptor (beta chain) was captured by sequencing in a study of T cells in Graves' hyperthyroidism and ophthalmopathy. General study results and limits: The authors' 13 V-J model separated ophthalmopathy from stable hyperthyroidism.

A remark on this clonotype: Antigen: not known.

Regions amplified from RNA transcripts were the TCR beta CDR3 regions. TCR CDR3 regions were first amplified by RT-PCR with HTBI primers. TCRdb called the multiplex PCR reads again in MiXCR, with one record for every CDR3 protein. The sample gives roughly 380,000 distinct CDR3 sequences, about 13% of which show up once; less than 25% is in the top ten. Lactation, pregnancy, other autoimmune disease or uncontrolled infection led to exclusion of patients. Fresh peripheral blood, 10 ml, was the source of the PBMCs. Germline lookup yields CDR1 ENHRY and CDR2 SYGVKD. After removal of 3 bases from V and 2 bases from J, the junction contained 8 bases not matched to a gene. This CDR3 region has 17 residues.

Sequenced input: blood. This chain connects TRBV10-3 to TRBJ2-3; 10 bases agree with TRBD2. The sequence was obtained from a man aged 25-40 years with Graves' hyperthyroidism that later progressed to Graves' ophthalmopathy. The CDR3 loop is CAISEGILAGATDTQYF. DNA for the CDR3: TGTGCCATCAGTGAAGGTATTCTAGCGGGGGCCACAGATACGCAGTATTTT.